This T cell receptor (beta chain) was captured in a study of blood T cells in healthy people across ages. Study details: Every two T cells gave about one barcoded beta molecule via template switching.

The sample providers were healthy Caucasian people from Russia, aged about 6 to 100. Together with a sample-barcoded 5' primer, a J-beta primer mix was included in a second PCR lasting about 6 to 12 cycles. TCRdb redid the calling of the 5' RACE reads with MiXCR, one entry per CDR3 protein. This repertoire shows some 1.5 million distinct CDR3 sequences, over 25% found once; its top ten account for less than 9.5%. The CDR3 runs 13 residues. The ends lost 6 bases at V and 3 bases at J; junction bases unmatched: 4. Study-level findings and limits: Whereas aged donors had fewer naive CD4+ cells, long-lived donors had more of them and higher diversity.

This clonotype has a count of ten or more. Its antigen is not identified. Sample: blood. This sequence originates from a woman aged 25 to 39 in good health. The rearrangement uses TRBV12-3 or TRBV12-4 and TRBJ1-1; 7 nucleotides align to TRBD1. As DNA, the CDR3 is TGTGCCAGCAGGAATACAGGGGACACTGAAGCTTTCTTT. Protein sequence: CASRNTGDTEAFF.